Listed below are T cell receptor beta chains from one sample, sequenced in a study of T cells in Graves' hyperthyroidism and ophthalmopathy. One entry per CDR3 protein results from TCRdb running MiXCR on the multiplex PCR reads. The sample carries roughly 300,000 distinct CDR3 sequences, roughly 23% recorded once. Source material: blood. These receptors all stem from a woman aged 45 to 65 with Graves' hyperthyroidism. The CDR3 runs from the conserved cysteine through the conserved F or W. The D gene is left open where the match is weak. For some rows the clone size is stated as once, few or many, or as a class when expanded; others skip it.

clone_size	v_call	d_call	j_call	cdr3_aa	cdr3_nt
many	TRBV27	TRBD2	TRBJ2-1	CASIGLAGGNEQFF	TGTGCCAGTATCGGACTAGCGGGAGGGAATGAGCAGTTCTTC
-	TRBV5-1	TRBD2	TRBJ2-1	CASSPLAGAGSYNEQFF	TGCGCCAGCAGTCCACTAGCGGGGGCGGGGTCCTACAATGAGCAGTTCTTC
many	TRBV6-6	-	TRBJ1-4	CASSYSRVDNEKLFF	TGTGCCAGCAGTTACTCAAGGGTCGATAATGAAAAACTGTTTTTT
few	TRBV5-5	-	TRBJ1-5	CASSLAYSNQPQHF	TGTGCCAGCAGCTTGGCCTATAGCAATCAGCCCCAGCATTTT
many	TRBV6-1	TRBD2	TRBJ2-1	CASLAGGDYNEQFF	TGTGCCAGCTTAGCGGGGGGGGACTACAATGAGCAGTTCTTC
many	TRBV3-1	-	TRBJ1-1	CASSQANEAFF	TGTGCCAGCAGCCAAGCGAATGAAGCTTTCTTT
few	TRBV6-5	-	TRBJ2-2	CASSHPRSGLTGELFF	TGTGCCAGCAGTCACCCGAGGAGCGGTTTAACCGGGGAGCTGTTTTTT
few	TRBV18	TRBD1	TRBJ1-2	CASSPGTGIGGYTF	TGTGCCAGCTCTCCCGGGACAGGGATCGGTGGCTACACCTTC
few	TRBV6-1	-	TRBJ1-3	CASTGTGNTIYF	TGTGCCAGCACCGGGACTGGAAACACCATATATTTT
-	TRBV6-1	TRBD1	TRBJ2-3	CASSNRRGRLSTDTQYF	TGTGCCAGCAGTAACCGTAGGGGGCGCCTATCCACAGATACGCAGTATTTT
many	TRBV20-1	-	TRBJ2-7	CSARRGPSSYEQYF	TGCAGTGCTAGACGGGGGCCTAGCTCCTACGAGCAGTACTTC
many	TRBV18	-	TRBJ2-5	CASSLRWQETQYF	TGTGCCAGCTCCCTCCGTTGGCAAGAGACCCAGTACTTC
few	TRBV29-1	-	TRBJ1-2	CSLRTKGGYTF	TGCAGCCTGAGGACAAAGGGTGGCTACACCTTC
many	TRBV6-1	-	TRBJ2-7	CASRLDSYEQYF	TGTGCCAGCAGGCTGGACAGCTACGAGCAGTACTTC
many	TRBV5-1	TRBD2	TRBJ2-1	CASSKGGRWYNEQFF	TGCGCCAGCAGTAAGGGCGGGAGGTGGTACAATGAGCAGTTCTTC
few	TRBV7-2	TRBD2	TRBJ2-1	CASSFTLELAGGPRYNEQFF	TGTGCCAGCAGCTTTACCCTAGAACTAGCGGGGGGGCCTCGCTACAATGAGCAGTTCTTC
many	TRBV11-2	TRBD2	TRBJ2-1	CASSPGLAGVNEQFF	TGTGCCAGCAGCCCTGGACTAGCGGGGGTTAATGAGCAGTTCTTC